A single sample is the source of the 29 T cell receptor beta chains below, sequenced in a study of T cells after yellow fever vaccination. TCRdb redid the calling of the 5' RACE reads with MiXCR, one entry per CDR3 protein. The repertoire holds a few hundred thousand distinct CDR3 sequences, with 10% to 15% as singletons. The specimen comprised CD4+ T cells sorted from PBMCs, sampled 45 days after the yellow fever booster vaccination. The source is a man in his thirties or forties who received the YFV17D yellow fever vaccine.

A single count supports this clonotype. Germline and junction disagree at one end, which may indicate a read error. This chain links TRBV6-1 with TRBJ2-1; D gene unclear. This CDR3 is 13 amino acids long. The germline V gene has CDR1 MNHNS and CDR2 SASEGT. CDR3 sequence: CANSASSYNEQFF. The CDR3 DNA follows: TGTGCCAACAGTGCAAGCTCCTACAATGAGCAGTTCTTC.

V is TRBV12-5 and J is TRBJ2-7; D remains ambiguous. The CDR3 is made up of 13 amino acids. V was clipped by 6 bases and J by 4 bases, with 13 bases between them. Germline assignment: CDR1 LGHNT and CDR2 FRNRAP. For the CDR3, the DNA is TGTGCTAGTGGCCCGGGCATAGAGTACGAGCAGTACTTC. Residues: CASGPGIEYEQYF.

This clonotype has only a few counts. V gene TRBV20-1 combines with J gene TRBJ2-1, with 12 bases identical to TRBD1. CDR1 and CDR2 (germline): DFQATT, SNEGSKA (reference sequence). V dropped 8 bases and J dropped 5; count of bases not matched to a gene: 22. The CDR3 has 19 amino acids. DNA for the CDR3: TGCAGTTTTTTTCCGGGACAGGGGGCAGGTAAGGGCCCAAACAATGAGCAGTTCTTC. This codes for CSFFPGQGAGKGPNNEQFF.

The rearrangement links TRBV6-1 to TRBJ2-1, with 11 bases fitting TRBD2. This CDR3 spans 17 amino acids. Germline trimming cut 5 bases from V and 9 bases from J; bases unmatched to any gene: 15. Germline V gene sequence: CDR1 MNHNS, CDR2 SASEGT. The CDR3 DNA reads as TGTGCCAGCAGTAAACTGACTAGCGGGATAGGTATCGTTGAGCAGTTCTTC. Protein: CASSKLTSGIGIVEQFF.

This clonotype was counted only a few times. This chain links TRBV19 with TRBJ1-2; the match to TRBD1 covers 7 bases. Germline values: CDR1 LNHDA, CDR2 SQIVND (reference sequence). CDR3 length equals 13 residues. Losses at the gene ends were 8 bases for V and 8 bases for J; bases not matched to a gene: 11. CDR3 sequence: CASRTVDRVGYTF. The DNA of the CDR3 is TGTGCCAGTCGGACTGTCGACAGGGTGGGCTACACCTTC.

This clonotype has only a few counts. The J gene is TRBJ2-1, the V gene TRBV30; D uncertain. Deletions cut 8 bases from V and 10 bases from J, with 15 bases between. This CDR3 is built from 11 residues. The germline V gene encodes CDR1 GTSNPN and CDR2 SVGIG (reference sequence). The CDR3 DNA is TGTGCCCTGGGTGAGACTGGCGAGCAGTTCTTC. Its protein is CALGETGEQFF.

The chain links TRBV20-1 to TRBJ2-7; 7 bases are a match to TRBD1. The germline CDR1 and CDR2 sequences are DFQATT and SNEGSKA (reference sequence). The length of the CDR3 is 17 residues. Germline trimming cut 0 bases from V and 3 bases from J; bases unmatched to any gene: 14. The CDR3 here is CSARDLYGQAPRYEQYF. CDR3 DNA: TGCAGTGCTAGAGATCTATACGGACAGGCCCCTCGCTACGAGCAGTACTTC.

The chain couples TRBV15 to TRBJ2-7; D unresolved. V shed 1 base and J shed 5 bases, with 6 bases lying between them. CDR1 is LNHNV, CDR2 YYDKDF, per germline (reference sequence). The CDR3 runs to 12 residues. The CDR3 spells CATSRVRNEQYF. CDR3 sequence (DNA): TGTGCCACCAGCAGAGTCCGCAACGAGCAGTACTTC.

CDR3 residues: CASSLEGGALDEQFF. CDR3 DNA: TGTGCCAGCAGCTTGGAAGGGGGGGCCTTGGATGAGCAGTTCTTC. The rearrangement joins TRBV5-4 to TRBJ2-1, with D maybe TRBD2 (7 bases). Germline values: CDR1 SGHNT, CDR2 YYREEE (reference sequence). This CDR3 has 15 amino acids. Trimming pared 0 bases from V and 8 bases from J, leaving 15 bases between.

The V call is TRBV20-1, the J call TRBJ1-1; D remains ambiguous. Trimming removed 6 bases from V and 1 base from J, with 18 bases in between. The germline V gene has CDR1 DFQATT and CDR2 SNEGSKA (reference sequence). The CDR3 runs 15 residues. CDR3 in amino acids: CSAITPRPTNTEAFF. The CDR3, as DNA: TGCAGTGCCATTACCCCAAGGCCAACGAACACTGAAGCTTTCTTT.

This clonotype was found once. The genes are TRBV6-5 and TRBJ2-5, with 7 bases fitting TRBD1. Germline CDR1 reads MNHEY; CDR2 reads SVGAGI. Unmatched junction bases numbered 9, after V lost 4 bases and J lost 4 bases. The CDR3 is 15 amino acids. CDR3 in amino acids: CASSSRHRGRETQYF. The CDR3 bases are TGTGCCAGCAGTTCAAGACACAGGGGCCGAGAGACCCAGTACTTC.

This clonotype came up a few times. J is TRBJ2-1 and V is TRBV29-1, with 9 bases that match TRBD2. Germline V gene sequence: CDR1 SQVTM, CDR2 ANQGSEA. The CDR3 contains 15 residues. The CDR3 DNA sequence: TGCAGTTTAGCGGGGGACCTAACTTCCTACAATGAGCAGTTCTTC. It translates to CSLAGDLTSYNEQFF.

This clonotype was observed many times. The rearrangement joins TRBV5-6 to TRBJ2-3; D call uncertain. The CDR3 length is 13 residues. Trimming took off 0 bases at V and 1 base at J, with 3 bases between the two ends. Germline CDR1 and CDR2: SGHDT and YYEEEE. For the CDR3, the DNA is TGTGCCAGCAGCTTGGACGGCACAGATACGCAGTATTTT. This encodes CASSLDGTDTQYF.

This clonotype was counted between two and nine times. The rearrangement uses TRBV6-1 and TRBJ2-7; D perhaps matches TRBD2 (6 bases). The CDR3 is 13 residues long. V lost 6 bases to trimming and J lost 2 bases, with 11 bases between them. The V gene's germline CDR1 is MNHNS and CDR2 SASEGT. The CDR3 nucleotides read TGTGCCAGCAGCGGGAGACGTCCCTACGAGCAGTACTTC. Residues: CASSGRRPYEQYF.

This clonotype was detected a few times. The rearrangement joins TRBV5-6 to TRBJ2-6, with 10 bases lining up with TRBD1. The CDR3 extends over 18 amino acids. Germline trimming cut 1 base from V and 1 base from J; bases unmatched to any gene: 5. Germline V gene lookup returns CDR1 SGHDT and CDR2 YYEEEE. CDR3 amino acids: CASSLMTGGMSGANVLTF. The CDR3 bases are TGTGCCAGCAGCTTGATGACAGGGGGCATGTCTGGGGCCAACGTCCTGACTTTC.

This clonotype occurred many times. This sequence joins TRBV20-1 and TRBJ2-5; D remains unclear. The CDR3 is 15 residues long. Deletions cut 0 bases from V and 2 bases from J, with 13 bases between. Germline V gene lookup returns CDR1 DFQATT and CDR2 SNEGSKA (reference sequence). CDR3 sequence reads: CSARDWAGLQETQYF. The CDR3 DNA reads TGCAGTGCTAGAGATTGGGCCGGGTTACAAGAGACCCAGTACTTC.

V gene TRBV30 combines with J gene TRBJ2-7, with 7 bases that match TRBD1. The CDR3 is 15 amino acids. Losses at the gene ends were 2 bases for V and 0 bases for J; bases not matched to a gene: 7. Germline V gene data show CDR1 as GTSNPN and CDR2 as SVGIG (reference sequence). The CDR3: CAWSRDRESSYEQYF. The CDR3 DNA is TGTGCCTGGAGTCGTGACAGGGAGAGCTCCTACGAGCAGTACTTC. Variable domain in full (rest from reference TRBV30 and TRBJ2-7): SQTIHQWPATLVQPVGSPLSLECTVEGTSNPNLYWYRQAAGRGLQLLFYSVGIGQISSEVPQNLSASRPQDRQFILSSKKLLLSDSGFYLCAWSRDRESSYEQYFGPGTRLTVT.

Only a few counts were recorded for this clonotype. CDR3 nucleotide sequence: TGTGCCAGCAGTTCGGCTAGCGGGAGGGGCTCCTACAATGAGCAGTTCTTC. Translating gives CASSSASGRGSYNEQFF. V gene TRBV28 combines with J gene TRBJ2-1; 12 bases line up with TRBD2. Trimming took 4 bases from V and 0 from J; bases not matched to a gene: 4. Germline CDR1 is MDHEN and CDR2 is SYDVKM. The CDR3 has 17 amino acids.

The table lists this clonotype with a few counts. The rearrangement links TRBV28 to TRBJ1-4, with a tentative D call TRBD1 (5 bases). Germline CDR1 is MDHEN and CDR2 is SYDVKM. V lost 6 bases to trimming and J lost 4 bases, with 12 bases between them. The CDR3 loop spans 14 amino acids. CDR3 sequence reads: CASRTQALNEKLFF. CDR3 DNA: TGTGCCAGCAGAACACAGGCGCTTAATGAAAAACTGTTTTTT.

The CDR3 is CASSQTGVGGNTIYF. The CDR3 coding sequence is TGTGCCAGCAGCCAGACAGGGGTTGGTGGAAACACCATATATTTT. This chain uses TRBV25-1 with TRBJ1-3; 8 bases fit TRBD1. CDR1 is MGHDK, CDR2 SYGVNS, per germline. The trim removed 6 bases at V and 3 bases at J, leaving 7 bases unmatched. The CDR3 loop spans 15 amino acids.

This chain joins TRBV7-9 and TRBJ2-1; D gene uncertain. The CDR3 runs 11 residues. Trimming cost V 7 bases and J 8 bases, with 9 bases left between them. Germline CDR1 and CDR2: SEHNR and FQNEAQ (reference sequence). CDR3 coding DNA: TGTGCCAGCACAGCCCTCGATGAGCAGTTCTTC. Protein: CASTALDEQFF.

This chain joins TRBV20-1 and TRBJ1-4, with 7 bases lining up with TRBD1. V shed 2 bases, J shed 6 bases, and the junction held 12 bases outside the gene matches. This CDR3 has 16 residues. Per germline, CDR1 DFQATT and CDR2 SNEGSKA (reference sequence). CDR3 loop: CSARSGQERAHEKLFF. DNA of the CDR3: TGCAGTGCTAGATCCGGACAGGAAAGGGCTCATGAAAAACTGTTTTTT.

This rearrangement joins TRBV27 to TRBJ2-5; perhaps TRBD2 as D (5 bases). V was pared by 5 bases and J by 6 bases, with 10 bases between. CDR3 length: 12 residues. Germline CDR1 is MNHEY and CDR2 is SMNVEV (reference sequence). The CDR3 DNA reads TGTGCCAGCAGTCCGGCGGGCAAGACCCAGTACTTC. Translating it yields CASSPAGKTQYF.

This clonotype was seen only a few times. J is TRBJ2-1 and V is TRBV5-1, with 8 bases lining up with TRBD1. Germline loops: CDR1 SGHRS, CDR2 YFSETQ. Germline trimming cut 7 bases from V and 4 bases from J; bases unmatched to any gene: 7. The CDR3 is made up of 14 amino acids. The CDR3 is CASSTGGTYNEQFF. CDR3 coding DNA: TGCGCCAGCTCCACAGGGGGTACTTACAATGAGCAGTTCTTC.

This clonotype has only a few counts. The CDR3 nucleotides read TGTGCCAGCTCCCCGGGCGGGGTATCTCGCGAGCAGTACTTC. Translated: CASSPGGVSREQYF. The V and J genes are TRBV7-2 and TRBJ2-7; D might be TRBD2 (6 bases). V shed 8 bases and J shed 6 bases, with 20 bases lying between them. The CDR3 runs 14 residues. The germline gives CDR1 SGHTA, CDR2 FQGNSA.

This clonotype has a handful of counts. This sequence joins TRBV29-1 and TRBJ1-4, with 10 bases that match TRBD1. This CDR3 has 14 amino acids. Germline V gene lookup returns CDR1 SQVTM and CDR2 ANQGSEA. Losses at the gene ends were 6 bases for V and 8 bases for J; bases not matched to a gene: 9. CDR3 protein: CSVYFRDRGEKLFF. CDR3 coding DNA: TGCAGCGTGTATTTCCGGGACAGGGGCGAAAAACTGTTTTTT.

The table lists this clonotype with many counts. CDR3 sequence: CASSLQGGGYTF. Here the CDR3 DNA reads TGTGCCAGCAGCCTACAGGGGGGTGGCTACACCTTC. V and J are TRBV7-9 and TRBJ1-2, with 8 positions matching TRBD1. Trimming at V came to 5 bases and at J to 7 bases, leaving 3 bases not matched to a gene. Germline V lookup: CDR1 SEHNR, CDR2 FQNEAQ (reference sequence). This CDR3 has 12 amino acids. Full variable domain (outside the CDR3, taken from reference TRBV7-9 and TRBJ1-2): DTGVSQNPRHKITKRGQNVTFRCDPISEHNRLYWYRQTLGQGPEFLTYFQNEAQLEKSRLLSDRFSAERPKGSFSTLEIQRTEQGDSAMYLCASSLQGGGYTFGSGTRLTVV.

V is TRBV6-2 or TRBV6-3 and J is TRBJ1-2; D unclear. Germline V gene lookup returns CDR1 MNHEY and CDR2 SVGEGT. The CDR3 has 12 residues. Trimming removed 7 bases from V and 7 bases from J, with 13 bases in between. The CDR3 sequence is CASNESGFGYTF. The CDR3 DNA is TGTGCCAGCAACGAGTCGGGGTTTGGCTACACCTTC.

This clonotype came up a few times. The CDR3 nucleotides are TGTGCCAGCAGCTCGGGACTAGCGGGAGCAAATGAGCAGTTCTTC. It specifies CASSSGLAGANEQFF. The chain carries TRBV7-3 and TRBJ2-1; the match to TRBD2 covers 14 bases. Germline loops: CDR1 SGHTA, CDR2 FQGTGA. There are 15 residues in the CDR3. With V trimmed by 4 bases and J by 7 bases, 3 bases remained unmatched.